These 25 T cell receptor beta chains originate from one sample sequenced in a study of vaccination and CD4 T cells after COVID-19. Oncomine TCR Beta short-read sequencing was applied to DNA from cultured CD4+ T cells. Each CDR3 protein is one row after TCRdb ran MiXCR on the PCR reads. The sample includes under 30,000 distinct CDR3 sequences, under 50% of them seen just once. These TCRs' antigens remain unknown. Time point described: late sampling 161 to 241 days after vaccination in a few convalescent patients. Treatment: roughly ten-day PBMC culture with coronavirus spike peptide pools or control peptides (ViraFEST assay). The sample consisted of CD4+ T cells from blood, cultured in vitro, taken about 7 months after SARS-CoV-2 vaccination. The source of these receptors is a human donor who had recovered from COVID-19.

V is TRBV20-1 and J is TRBJ1-4, with D tentatively TRBD1 (5 bases). Trimming stripped 0 bases from V and 7 bases from J, with 9 bases between. The CDR3 extends over 13 amino acids. CDR1 is DFQATT, CDR2 SNEGSKA, per germline (reference sequence). For the CDR3, the DNA is TGCAGTGCTAGAGAGCCCAGGGCTGAAAAACTGTTTTTT. Translation: CSAREPRAEKLFF.

The gene calls are TRBV5-1 and TRBJ2-3, with TRBD2 identical over 10 bases. The germline gives CDR1 SGHRS, CDR2 YFSETQ. Unmatched junction bases numbered 8, after V lost 4 bases and J lost 0 bases. CDR3 length: 17 amino acids. The CDR3 region is CASSPYLSGGSTDTQYF. In nucleotides, the CDR3 is TGCGCCAGCAGCCCCTACCTTAGCGGGGGGAGCACAGATACGCAGTATTTT.

This clonotype was observed a few times. The chain has TRBV7-9 and TRBJ2-7; D perhaps matches TRBD1 (5 bases). With 4 bases removed from V and 0 bases from J, the gap between germline ends came to 19 bases. In germline, CDR1 is SEHNR, CDR2 FQNEAQ (reference sequence). This CDR3 has 17 amino acids. This chain's CDR3 is CASSSPPPGRSSYEQYF. DNA for the CDR3: TGTGCCAGCAGCTCACCCCCGCCAGGGCGGAGCTCCTACGAGCAGTACTTC. Using reference TRBV7-9 and TRBJ2-7 for the parts outside the CDR3, the full variable domain is DTGVSQNPRHKITKRGQNVTFRCDPISEHNRLYWYRQTLGQGPEFLTYFQNEAQLEKSRLLSDRFSAERPKGSFSTLEIQRTEQGDSAMYLCASSSPPPGRSSYEQYFGPGTRLTVT.

This clonotype is termed medium-sized. The chain carries TRBV20-1 and TRBJ1-5; D unresolved. Trimming stripped 5 bases from V and 3 bases from J, with 11 bases between. This CDR3 region has 13 residues. Per the germline V gene, CDR1 is DFQATT and CDR2 is SNEGSKA (reference sequence). CDR3 residues: CSARRAFNQPQHF. As DNA, the CDR3 is TGCAGTGCTCGCCGGGCCTTCAATCAGCCCCAGCATTTT.

This clonotype was detected a few times. The J gene is TRBJ2-7, the V gene TRBV6-2 or TRBV6-3; the match to TRBD2 covers 7 bases. This CDR3 region has 14 residues. From germline, CDR1 is MNHEY and CDR2 SVGEGT. Trimming cost V 7 bases and J 2 bases; bases outside gene matches: 8. CDR3 DNA: TGTGCCAGCACCGGGCGGGAGCACCCCTACGAGCAGTACTTC. Its translation: CASTGREHPYEQYF.

The chain employs TRBV20-1 and TRBJ1-2; D unresolved. The CDR3 contains 12 residues. Germline-derived CDR1 and CDR2 are DFQATT and SNEGSKA (reference sequence). The V end lost 3 bases, the J end lost 4 bases, and 9 bases lay between the germline ends. The CDR3 DNA reads TGCAGTGCTAGTGTAGAGTCCTATGGCTACACCTTC. Its translation is CSASVESYGYTF.

The chain combines TRBV6-5 with TRBJ1-1, with D unclear. Deletions cut 0 bases from V and 0 bases from J, with 11 bases between. The CDR3 extends over 16 amino acids. In germline, CDR1 is MNHEY, CDR2 SVGAGI. The CDR3 region is CASSYSGFPMNTEAFF. The CDR3 DNA follows: TGTGCCAGCAGTTACTCAGGGTTCCCGATGAACACTGAAGCTTTCTTT.

The table lists this clonotype with a count of one. The gene calls are TRBV20-1 and TRBJ2-7; 8 positions agree with TRBD2. The trim removed 5 bases at V and 3 bases at J, leaving 3 bases unmatched. This CDR3 is built from 12 residues. The V gene's germline CDR1 is DFQATT and CDR2 SNEGSKA (reference sequence). CDR3 region: CSAPSGGYEQYF. For the CDR3, the DNA is TGCAGTGCTCCCAGCGGGGGCTACGAGCAGTACTTC.

The V gene is TRBV6-5, the J gene TRBJ2-1, with 11 bases lining up with TRBD2. After removal of 2 bases from V and 7 bases from J, the junction contained 7 bases not matched to a gene. The CDR3 spans 16 residues. Germline CDR1 is MNHEY and CDR2 is SVGAGI. The CDR3 protein is CASSYLSGRAWNEQFF. The CDR3 bases are TGTGCCAGCAGTTACCTTAGCGGGAGGGCCTGGAATGAGCAGTTCTTC.

The chain couples TRBV11-2 to TRBJ1-1, with 10 bases lining up with TRBD1. V gave up 0 bases and J gave up 1 base; unmatched junction bases: 5. The CDR3 sequence is 17 residues long. Germline CDR1 is SGHAT and CDR2 is FQNNGV. The DNA of the CDR3 is TGTGCCAGCAGCTTAGATTCGGGACAGGGGTGGAACACTGAAGCTTTCTTT. The encoded protein is CASSLDSGQGWNTEAFF.

This clonotype was seen a handful of times. This chain joins TRBV15 and TRBJ2-5; D ambiguous. V dropped 0 bases and J dropped 3 bases, with 11 bases sitting between them. Germline V CDR1 and CDR2: LNHNV, YYDKDF (reference sequence). The CDR3 has 15 amino acids. The chain's CDR3 is CATSRDPGMKETQYF. The CDR3, as DNA: TGTGCCACCAGCAGAGATCCTGGAATGAAAGAGACCCAGTACTTC. The whole variable domain, remainder taken from reference TRBV15 and TRBJ2-5, is DAMVIQNPRYQVTQFGKPVTLSCSQTLNHNVMYWYQQKSSQAPKLLFHYYDKDFNNEADTPDNFQSRRPNTSFCFLDIRSPGLGDTAMYLCATSRDPGMKETQYFGPGTRLLVL.

The chain uses TRBV12-3 or TRBV12-4 and TRBJ1-5; unclear D gene. The CDR3 spans 14 residues. Trimming removed 4 bases from V and 3 bases from J, with 10 bases in between. In nucleotides, the CDR3 is TGTGCCAGCAGTTCCTGGGATGTCAATCAGCCCCAGCATTTT. It is translated as CASSSWDVNQPQHF.

The chain recombines TRBV7-3 with TRBJ2-2; perhaps D is TRBD1 or TRBD2 (6 bases each). V was pared by 5 bases and J by 5 bases, with 21 bases between. The CDR3 length is 17 residues. Germline V gene data show CDR1 as SGHTA and CDR2 as FQGTGA. CDR3 nucleotide sequence: TGTGCCAGCAGCCTCCGGTCGAGGGGGAGCGGGACCGGGGAGCTGTTTTTT. It specifies CASSLRSRGSGTGELFF.

This clonotype occurred a few times. The chain has TRBV7-9 and TRBJ2-7, with unresolved D. The germline V gene encodes CDR1 SEHNR and CDR2 FQNEAQ (reference sequence). V lost 4 bases, J lost 0 bases, and 19 bases lay in between. This CDR3 contains 17 residues. In nucleotides, the CDR3 is TGTGCCAGCAGCTCCCGTCGTTTGTCGCAAAGCTCCTACGAGCAGTACTTC. It specifies CASSSRRLSQSSYEQYF.

This clonotype showed up just a few times. This chain connects TRBV7-8 to TRBJ2-3; 10 bases are shared with TRBD2. V dropped 6 bases and J dropped 6; count of bases not matched to a gene: 9. CDR1 is SGHVS and CDR2 is FQNEAQ in the germline V gene. This CDR3 is 15 amino acids long. CDR3 residues: CASRTLAGPRDTQYF. The CDR3 bases are TGTGCCAGCAGGACACTAGCGGGGCCGCGGGATACGCAGTATTTT.

The genes are TRBV20-1 and TRBJ1-2, with 10 bases that match TRBD1. The CDR3 length is 13 residues. J lost 2 bases, V lost 6 bases, and 3 bases had no gene match. Per the germline V gene, CDR1 is DFQATT and CDR2 is SNEGSKA (reference sequence). CDR3 amino acids: CSAKTGGNYGYTF. The CDR3 DNA follows: TGCAGTGCGAAGACAGGGGGCAACTATGGCTACACCTTC.

This clonotype was seen only a few times. This chain connects TRBV20-1 to TRBJ1-1; 8 bases agree with TRBD1. The CDR3 runs 15 residues. Per germline, CDR1 DFQATT and CDR2 SNEGSKA (reference sequence). V was clipped by 3 bases and J by 0 bases; unmatched bases: 6. The CDR3 DNA sequence: TGCAGTGCTAGCGCAGGGGGCGCGATGAACACTGAAGCTTTCTTT. Its translation is CSASAGGAMNTEAFF.

The chain carries TRBV20-1 and TRBJ2-2; D gene uncertain. This CDR3 comprises 16 residues. Deletions cut 1 base from V and 1 base from J, with 13 bases between. Germline values: CDR1 DFQATT, CDR2 SNEGSKA (reference sequence). The CDR3 loop is CSARGPRSQNTGELFF. The CDR3 DNA sequence: TGCAGTGCTAGAGGCCCCAGGTCACAGAACACCGGGGAGCTGTTTTTT.

This clonotype was counted between two and nine times. The J gene is TRBJ2-1, the V gene TRBV7-9, with D possibly TRBD2 on 6 matching bases. The germline CDR1 and CDR2 sequences are SEHNR and FQNEAQ (reference sequence). This CDR3 region has 15 residues. Trimming took 5 bases from V and 4 from J, leaving 15 bases between them. The CDR3 DNA reads as TGTGCCAGCAGCCCCCGGGACTCGCCATACAATGAGCAGTTCTTC. Translating it yields CASSPRDSPYNEQFF. The complete variable domain, with remaining parts taken from reference TRBV7-9 and TRBJ2-1, reads DTGVSQNPRHKITKRGQNVTFRCDPISEHNRLYWYRQTLGQGPEFLTYFQNEAQLEKSRLLSDRFSAERPKGSFSTLEIQRTEQGDSAMYLCASSPRDSPYNEQFFGPGTRLTVL.

This clonotype was seen a few times. This chain uses TRBV27 with TRBJ2-7, with a possible D match to TRBD2 (6 bases). V lost 4 bases to trimming and J lost 3 bases, with 10 bases between them. The germline V gene encodes CDR1 MNHEY and CDR2 SMNVEV (reference sequence). CDR3 length: 13 amino acids. Here the CDR3 reads CASSSGEYYEQYF. CDR3 DNA: TGTGCCAGCAGTTCGGGGGAGTACTACGAGCAGTACTTC.

The genes are TRBV20-1 and TRBJ2-1, with 9 positions matching TRBD2. The last part of the DNA fits TRBJ2-5 better; the J call may be wrong. CDR1 is DFQATT, CDR2 SNEGSKA, per germline (reference sequence). The CDR3 sequence is 16 residues long. CDR3 coding DNA: TGCAGTGCTAGCCCTTGGAGCGGGAGGTTTCAAGAGACCCAGTACTTC. Amino acids: CSASPWSGRFQETQYF.

The chain employs TRBV20-1 and TRBJ2-5; a weak D match, TRBD2 (6 bases). Trimming took 0 bases from V and 3 from J, leaving 11 bases between them. The CDR3 extends over 14 amino acids. Germline V gives CDR1 DFQATT, CDR2 SNEGSKA (reference sequence). The CDR3 loop is CSARDGGPEETQYF. In DNA, the CDR3 is TGCAGTGCTAGAGATGGAGGGCCTGAAGAGACCCAGTACTTC.

In its sample, this clonotype was seen a few times. The V and J genes are TRBV6-1 and TRBJ1-2; D remains ambiguous. The CDR3 has 15 amino acids. V was clipped by 6 bases and J by 4 bases, with 18 bases between them. Germline V gene data show CDR1 as MNHNS and CDR2 as SASEGT. CDR3 region: CASSSRSVVVYGYTF. The CDR3 DNA follows: TGTGCCAGCAGCTCCCGCTCCGTGGTGGTCTATGGCTACACCTTC.

J is TRBJ2-5 and V is TRBV7-2; D perhaps matches TRBD1 (6 bases). Germline CDR1 and CDR2: SGHTA and FQGNSA. The V and J ends lost 1 base and 3 bases respectively, with 12 bases between them. The CDR3 is 15 amino acids. The CDR3 is CASSLGGRQEETQYF. In DNA form, the CDR3 reads TGTGCCAGCAGCTTAGGGGGGCGGCAGGAAGAGACCCAGTACTTC.

This rearrangement joins TRBV7-2 to TRBJ1-1, with D possibly being TRBD1 (5 bases). Per the germline V gene, CDR1 is SGHTA and CDR2 is FQGNSA. The CDR3 runs 14 residues. V dropped 3 bases and J dropped 2 bases, with 10 bases sitting between them. CDR3 residues: CASSLGRSNTEAFF. CDR3 sequence (DNA): TGTGCCAGCAGCTTGGGACGAAGTAACACTGAAGCTTTCTTT.